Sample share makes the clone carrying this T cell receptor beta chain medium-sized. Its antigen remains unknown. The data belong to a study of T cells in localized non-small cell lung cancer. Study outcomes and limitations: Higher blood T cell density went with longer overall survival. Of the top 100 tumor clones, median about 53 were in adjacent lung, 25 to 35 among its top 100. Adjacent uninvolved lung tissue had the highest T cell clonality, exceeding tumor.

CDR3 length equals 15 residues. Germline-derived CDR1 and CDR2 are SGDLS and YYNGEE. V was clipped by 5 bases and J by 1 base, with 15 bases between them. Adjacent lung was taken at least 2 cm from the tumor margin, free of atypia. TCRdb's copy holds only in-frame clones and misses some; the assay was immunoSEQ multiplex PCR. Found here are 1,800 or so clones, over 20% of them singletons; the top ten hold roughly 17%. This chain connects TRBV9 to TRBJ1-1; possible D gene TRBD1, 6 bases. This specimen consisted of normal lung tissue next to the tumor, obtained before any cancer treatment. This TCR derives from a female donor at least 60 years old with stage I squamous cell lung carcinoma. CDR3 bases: TGTGCCAGCAGTTCGGTCGGGACACCGAACACTGAAGCTTTCTTT. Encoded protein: CASSSVGTPNTEAFF.